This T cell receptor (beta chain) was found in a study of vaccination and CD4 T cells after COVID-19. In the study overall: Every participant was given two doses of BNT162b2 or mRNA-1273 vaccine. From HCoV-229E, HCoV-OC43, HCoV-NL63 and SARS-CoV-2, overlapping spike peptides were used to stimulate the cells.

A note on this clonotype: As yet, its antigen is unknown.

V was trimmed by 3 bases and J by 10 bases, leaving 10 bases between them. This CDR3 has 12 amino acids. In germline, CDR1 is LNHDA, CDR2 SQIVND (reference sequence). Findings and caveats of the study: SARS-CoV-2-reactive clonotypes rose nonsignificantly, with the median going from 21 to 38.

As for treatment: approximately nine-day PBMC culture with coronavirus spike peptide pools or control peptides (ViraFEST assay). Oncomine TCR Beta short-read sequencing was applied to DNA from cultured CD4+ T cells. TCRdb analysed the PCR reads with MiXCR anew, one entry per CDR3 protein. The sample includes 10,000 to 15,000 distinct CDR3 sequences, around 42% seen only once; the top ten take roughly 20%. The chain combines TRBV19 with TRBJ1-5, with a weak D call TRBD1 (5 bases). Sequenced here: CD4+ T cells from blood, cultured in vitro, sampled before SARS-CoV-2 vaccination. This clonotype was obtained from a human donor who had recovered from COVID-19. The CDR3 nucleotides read TGTGCCAGTAGTATGGGGGAGGGACCCCAGCATTTT. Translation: CASSMGEGPQHF. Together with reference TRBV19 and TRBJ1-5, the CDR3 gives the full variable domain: DGGITQSPKYLFRKEGQNVTLSCEQNLNHDAMYWYRQDPGQGLRLIYYSQIVNDFQKGDIAEGYSVSREKKESFPLTVTSAQKNPTAFYLCASSMGEGPQHFGDGTRLSIL.